These T cell receptor beta chains were read from a single sample in a study of cytomegalovirus exposure and HLA in healthy donors. Produced via immunoSEQ multiplex PCR; TCRdb's table is partial and in-frame only. This table has about 190,000 clones, around 82% appearing once. The sequenced sample was PBMCs. The receptors were sampled from a man aged 35 to 55 in good health and CMV-seropositive. Each CDR3 is given with its conserved first and last residue. D genes are given only for firm matches.

TRBV6-1	TRBD2	TRBJ2-3	TGTGCCAGCAGTGAAGCGCTTTCTCTAGCGGGAGCGACAGATACGCAGTATTTT	CASSEALSLAGATDTQYF
TRBV19	.	TRBJ2-7	TGTGCCACTAGATCAGCAGGGGACGAGCAGTACTTC	CATRSAGDEQYF
TRBV6-1	TRBD1	TRBJ2-7	TGTGCCAGCAGTGAACGACAGGGAAGTTACTACGAGCAGTACTTC	CASSERQGSYYEQYF
TRBV9	.	TRBJ2-1	TGTGCCAGCAGCGTGCAGGGTCGTGACAATGAGCAGTTCTTC	CASSVQGRDNEQFF
TRBV5-1	.	TRBJ1-2	TGCGCCAGCAGCTTGGACATAGCTGGCTACACCTTC	CASSLDIAGYTF
TRBV9	TRBD1	TRBJ2-5	TGTGCCAGCAGCGTAGGTGACAGGGGTACTGAGACCCAGTACTTC	CASSVGDRGTETQYF
TRBV25-1	.	TRBJ2-3	TGTGCCAGCAGTGAATCATTAGGGGGGGGCACAGATACGCAGTATTTT	CASSESLGGGTDTQYF
TRBV19	TRBD2	TRBJ2-4	TGTGCCAGTGGGGCTAGCGGGAGGGCCCTGAACATTCAGTACTTC	CASGASGRALNIQYF
TRBV7-2	.	TRBJ2-7	TGTGCCAGCAGCTTACAGGGGGGAAACTACGAGCAGTACTTC	CASSLQGGNYEQYF
TRBV7-9	.	TRBJ2-6	TGTTCCAGCAGCCGTCGCCTAGGTGGGGCCGGGGCCAACGTCCTGACTTTC	CSSSRRLGGAGANVLTF
TRBV19	TRBD1	TRBJ1-1	TGTGCCAGTCGACAGGGGGCGCAGGTGGTCACTGAAGCTTTCTTT	CASRQGAQVVTEAFF